The 32 T cell receptor beta chains given below trace back to one sample, sequenced in a study of shared clonotypes between healthy human individuals. TCRdb keeps only in-frame clones here, not all; method: immunoSEQ multiplex PCR. The data hold around 940,000 clones, with more than 75% observed a single time. Sequenced input: memory CD4+ T cells sorted from blood. Regarding subset: CD45RA-negative fraction. The receptors originated from a man between 18 and 29 years old in good health.

The chain has TRBV20-1 and TRBJ2-3, with D unresolved. V dropped 7 bases and J dropped 6 bases, with 11 bases sitting between them. The CDR3 totals 11 residues. The germline V gene encodes CDR1 DFQATT and CDR2 SNEGSKA (reference sequence). The CDR3 DNA sequence: TGCAGTGTTATCCGGAGTGATACGCAGTATTTT. Its translation: CSVIRSDTQYF.

This clone was seen just once. The chain couples TRBV5-4 to TRBJ2-2; TRBD2 agrees at 8 bases. This CDR3 is built from 16 residues. Germline V gives CDR1 SGHNT, CDR2 YYREEE (reference sequence). Losses at the gene ends were 0 bases for V and 4 bases for J; bases not matched to a gene: 5. This CDR3 is CASSLARGGSTGELFF. As DNA, the CDR3 is TGTGCCAGCAGCTTGGCCCGGGGGGGTAGCACCGGGGAGCTGTTTTTT.

The chain combines TRBV9 with TRBJ2-2; 7 nucleotides agree with TRBD1. CDR1 and CDR2 (germline): SGDLS, YYNGEE. The length of the CDR3 is 15 residues. V shed 2 bases, J shed 1 base, and the junction held 2 bases outside the gene matches. CDR3 nucleotide sequence: TGTGCCAGCAGCGTGACAGGGAGGAACACCGGGGAGCTGTTTTTT. It encodes CASSVTGRNTGELFF.

The sample holds many counts of this clone. The rearrangement joins TRBV30 to TRBJ1-3; perhaps TRBD1 as D (6 bases). The CDR3 runs 14 residues. CDR1 is GTSNPN and CDR2 is SVGIG in the germline V gene (reference sequence). The V end lost 1 base, the J end lost 7 bases, and 14 bases lay between the germline ends. CDR3 loop: CAWSGLGQPNTIYF. The CDR3 nucleotides read TGTGCCTGGAGTGGCCTTGGACAGCCGAACACCATATATTTT.

The V call is TRBV6-1, the J call TRBJ1-5; 8 bases match TRBD1. Germline lookup yields CDR1 MNHNS and CDR2 SASEGT. There are 14 residues in the CDR3. V shed 6 bases, J shed 7 bases, and the junction held 8 bases outside the gene matches. The CDR3 sequence: CASSPTGDVQPQHF. The CDR3 DNA reads TGTGCCAGCAGCCCGACAGGGGATGTGCAGCCCCAGCATTTT.

This clone was seen only once. The chain combines TRBV7-3 with TRBJ2-7; no firm D call. This CDR3 is 13 amino acids long. V lost 5 bases and J lost 6, with 14 bases in between. CDR1 is SGHTA and CDR2 is FQGTGA in the germline V gene. CDR3 amino acids: CASSPDPMGEQYF. The DNA for the CDR3 is TGTGCCAGCAGCCCCGACCCAATGGGCGAGCAGTACTTC.

The chain employs TRBV10-3 and TRBJ1-6; 7 bases map to TRBD1. J gave up 7 bases and V 10 bases, and 7 bases lay outside the gene matches. Looked up from germline, CDR1 is ENHRY and CDR2 is SYGVKD. The CDR3 is 13 residues long. The CDR3, as DNA: TGTGCCAGCTCTACAGGGGCCAATTCACCCCTCCACTTT. It codes for CASSTGANSPLHF.

In this sample, this clone turned up a few times. The chain joins TRBV5-1 to TRBJ2-5, with D possibly TRBD1 on 6 matching bases. Trimming pared 4 bases from V and 2 bases from J, leaving 15 bases between. Per germline, CDR1 SGHRS and CDR2 YFSETQ. The CDR3 spans 15 residues. CDR3 sequence (DNA): TGCGCCAGCAGCGGAACAGGGAGTTATCAAGAGACCCAGTACTTC. As protein: CASSGTGSYQETQYF.

The V call is TRBV5-1, the J call TRBJ2-6, with unresolved D. This CDR3 has 15 amino acids. From germline, CDR1 is SGHRS and CDR2 YFSETQ. Trimming took off 0 bases at V and 1 base at J, with 5 bases between the two ends. The CDR3 nucleotides read TGCGCCAGCAGCTTGGCCGAGTCTGGGGCCAACGTCCTGACTTTC. This gives the protein CASSLAESGANVLTF.

The chain carries TRBV7-2 and TRBJ1-5; perhaps TRBD1 as D (6 bases). Germline CDR1 reads SGHTA; CDR2 reads FQGNSA. The CDR3 extends over 15 amino acids. V was pared by 1 base and J by 5 bases, with 12 bases between. The CDR3 loop reads CASSLEDRFDQPQHF. DNA of the CDR3: TGTGCCAGCAGCTTAGAGGACAGATTCGATCAGCCCCAGCATTTT.

This clone was seen only a few times. Different DNA sequences within this sample yield the same CDR3. The chain is built from TRBV7-2 and TRBJ2-3; D is unclear. Trimming shortened V by 2 bases and J by 4 bases, and 4 bases separated the two germline ends. Looked up from germline, CDR1 is SGHTA and CDR2 is FQGNSA. The CDR3 is made up of 12 amino acids. The CDR3 DNA sequence: TGTGCCAGCAGCTTACTGTCAGATACGCAGTATTTT. Its translation is CASSLLSDTQYF.

This clone has a single count. The chain joins TRBV10-3 to TRBJ2-5; 7 bases agree with TRBD1. The germline CDR1 and CDR2 sequences are ENHRY and SYGVKD. The CDR3 sequence is 15 residues long. J was trimmed by 5 bases and V by 2 bases; bases with no gene match: 8. The CDR3 region is CAISEPRQGRETQYF. CDR3 sequence (DNA): TGTGCCATCAGTGAGCCCCGACAGGGCCGGGAGACCCAGTACTTC.

This clone was counted only a few times. Other DNA sequences in the sample encode the same CDR3. CDR3: CASRPYRGSYNEQFF. The CDR3 DNA reads as TGTGCCAGCAGACCGTACAGGGGATCCTACAATGAGCAGTTCTTC. The V gene is TRBV6-5, the J gene TRBJ2-1; 7 nucleotides line up with TRBD1. Germline CDR1 is MNHEY and CDR2 is SVGAGI. The CDR3 has 15 amino acids. V lost 6 bases to trimming and J lost 1 base; unmatched junction nucleotides: 6.

V and J are TRBV19 and TRBJ2-7; perhaps D is TRBD1 or TRBD2 (5 bases each). Per the germline V gene, CDR1 is LNHDA and CDR2 is SQIVND (reference sequence). V lost 6 bases and J lost 3, with 15 bases in between. The CDR3 covers 14 residues. CDR3 DNA: TGTGCCAGTAGCCCGCAGGGAGCTGGCTACGAGCAGTACTTC. Encoded protein: CASSPQGAGYEQYF.

The J gene is TRBJ2-2, the V gene TRBV9; maybe TRBD1 (6 bases). Germline CDR1 and CDR2: SGDLS and YYNGEE. This CDR3 is 14 amino acids long. Trimming pared 3 bases from V and 2 bases from J, leaving 8 bases between. This CDR3 reads CASSAQGNTGELFF. The CDR3 region has the DNA TGTGCCAGCAGCGCACAGGGAAACACCGGGGAGCTGTTTTTT.

Note on this clone: Other DNA sequences in the sample encode the same CDR3. This chain connects TRBV15 to TRBJ1-3; unclear D gene. CDR1 LNHNV and CDR2 YYDKDF come from the germline V gene (reference sequence). This CDR3 region has 14 residues. V lost 1 base, J lost 4 bases, and 8 bases lay in between. The CDR3 is CATSRAGSGNTIYF. In DNA form, the CDR3 reads TGTGCCACCAGCAGAGCCGGTTCAGGAAACACCATATATTTT. Full variable domain (rest looked up from reference TRBV15 and TRBJ1-3): DAMVIQNPRYQVTQFGKPVTLSCSQTLNHNVMYWYQQKSSQAPKLLFHYYDKDFNNEADTPDNFQSRRPNTSFCFLDIRSPGLGDTAMYLCATSRAGSGNTIYFGEGSWLTVV.

This clone was seen at least ten times. The same CDR3 is also encoded by other DNA sequences in this sample. J is TRBJ1-1 and V is TRBV6-6; 7 nucleotides agree with TRBD1. This CDR3 comprises 14 residues. Germline CDR1 is MNHNY and CDR2 is SVGAGI (reference sequence). The ends lost 2 bases at V and 1 base at J; junction bases unmatched: 1. The CDR3 coding sequence is TGTGCCAGCAGTTACGGGACAGCGAACACTGAAGCTTTCTTT. It translates to CASSYGTANTEAFF.

The gene calls are TRBV6-1 and TRBJ2-4; no definite D call. The CDR3 length is 14 residues. V was pared by 3 bases and J by 0 bases, with 6 bases between. The germline CDR1 and CDR2 sequences are MNHNS and SASEGT. This CDR3 reads CASSEVRAKNIQYF. In DNA, the CDR3 is TGTGCCAGCAGTGAGGTCCGAGCCAAAAACATTCAGTACTTC.

A note on this clone: At the DNA level, this CDR3 is encoded by other sequences in the same sample as well. The chain couples TRBV9 to TRBJ1-6; TRBD1 aligns across 7 bases. This CDR3 has 15 residues. Per the germline V gene, CDR1 is SGDLS and CDR2 is YYNGEE. V was clipped by 5 bases and J by 7 bases; unmatched bases: 9. DNA for the CDR3: TGTGCCAGCAGTGCCGGGACAGTGGGCAATTCACCCCTCCACTTT. Its translation: CASSAGTVGNSPLHF.

The genes are TRBV10-3 and TRBJ1-2, with a weak D call TRBD1 (6 bases). CDR3 size: 14 residues. The ends were cut back, 0 bases at V and 5 bases at J, with 10 bases in the middle. Germline V lookup: CDR1 ENHRY, CDR2 SYGVKD. This CDR3 is CAISESGQSYGYTF. CDR3 nucleotides: TGTGCCATCAGTGAGTCAGGACAGAGTTATGGCTACACCTTC.

With regard to this clone: Distinct nucleotide sequences in the sample also encode this CDR3. This rearrangement joins TRBV5-1 to TRBJ2-7, with D unclear. Per germline, CDR1 SGHRS and CDR2 YFSETQ. The CDR3 consists of 12 residues. The V gene lost 0 bases and the J gene lost 2 bases, with 3 bases spanning the gap. CDR3 sequence (DNA): TGCGCCAGCAGCTTGGGAGCCTACGAGCAGTACTTC. Its protein is CASSLGAYEQYF.

There are many counts of this clone. Other DNA sequences in this specimen translate into the identical CDR3. The CDR3 reads CASSPDSATNEKLFF. In DNA, the CDR3 is TGCGCCAGCAGCCCAGACAGTGCAACTAATGAAAAACTGTTTTTT. This rearrangement joins TRBV5-1 to TRBJ1-4; D is perhaps TRBD1 (5 bases). This CDR3 has 15 residues. V shed 4 bases and J shed 0 bases, with 10 bases lying between them. Looked up from germline, CDR1 is SGHRS and CDR2 is YFSETQ.

The chain has TRBV30 and TRBJ1-5, with D perhaps TRBD1 (5 bases). Trimming took 0 bases from V and 6 from J, leaving 12 bases between them. Germline lookup yields CDR1 GTSNPN and CDR2 SVGIG (reference sequence). The CDR3 runs 14 residues. Written as DNA, the CDR3 is TGTGCCTGGAGTGTATCCTCGGGGGGTCAGCCCCAGCATTTT. Encoded protein: CAWSVSSGGQPQHF.

Notes on this clone: Other DNA sequences of this sample code for an identical CDR3. The chain recombines TRBV19 with TRBJ2-5, with 7 bases that match TRBD1. V gave up 3 bases and J gave up 5 bases; unmatched junction bases: 3. Germline V gene data show CDR1 as LNHDA and CDR2 as SQIVND (reference sequence). This CDR3 has 13 residues. CDR3 nucleotides: TGTGCCAGTAGTATTGCCAGGGGGGAGACCCAGTACTTC. Protein: CASSIARGETQYF.

This clone was seen a few times. The chain couples TRBV10-3 to TRBJ1-4, with D unclear. The germline V and J ends were trimmed by 4 bases and 12 bases, with 18 bases remaining between them. Per germline, CDR1 ENHRY and CDR2 SYGVKD. The CDR3 sequence is 14 residues long. The CDR3 DNA reads as TGTGCCATCAGTGGACGAGACCTTACGGGAGAACTGTTTTTT. Translated, it gives CAISGRDLTGELFF.

The chain joins TRBV30 to TRBJ1-1; D ambiguous. Germline lookup yields CDR1 GTSNPN and CDR2 SVGIG (reference sequence). The CDR3 contains 12 residues. The V end lost 4 bases, the J end lost 3 bases, and 9 bases lay between the germline ends. The CDR3 here is CAWTLGYTEAFF. For the CDR3, the DNA is TGTGCCTGGACCTTAGGTTACACTGAAGCTTTCTTT.

The chain recombines TRBV10-2 with TRBJ2-1; 9 bases are a match to TRBD2. Germline V lookup: CDR1 WSHSY, CDR2 SAAADI. This CDR3 spans 16 amino acids. V lost 8 bases and J lost 4; bases outside the gene matches: 12. CDR3 nucleotide sequence: TGCGCCAGCGAAGGGCGGGCTAGCGGGGTTTACAATGAGCAGTTCTTC. It codes for CASEGRASGVYNEQFF.

This clone was detected once. V gene TRBV5-1 combines with J gene TRBJ2-3, with D perhaps TRBD2 (6 bases). Trimming shortened V by 4 bases and J by 5 bases, and 17 bases separated the two germline ends. CDR1 and CDR2 (germline): SGHRS, YFSETQ. The CDR3 is made up of 15 amino acids. CDR3 nucleotides: TGCGCCAGCAGCCCGGAACGGGGGAGAGGAGATACGCAGTATTTT. This gives the protein CASSPERGRGDTQYF.

The sample holds many counts of this clone. The rearrangement joins TRBV7-9 to TRBJ1-3; 7 bases map to TRBD1. Germline V gives CDR1 SEHNR, CDR2 FQNEAQ (reference sequence). The CDR3 sequence is 15 residues long. Unmatched junction bases numbered 0, after V lost 1 base and J lost 0 bases. The CDR3 protein is CASSLDRGSGNTIYF. CDR3 coding DNA: TGTGCCAGCAGCTTAGACAGGGGCTCTGGAAACACCATATATTTT.

Many counts were recorded for this clone. Different DNA sequences within this sample yield the same CDR3. The V gene is TRBV6-1, the J gene TRBJ1-2; TRBD1 is a possible D gene (5 bases). V gave up 4 bases and J gave up 4 bases, with 10 bases separating them. Germline CDR1 is MNHNS and CDR2 is SASEGT. This CDR3 comprises 13 residues. As DNA, the CDR3 is TGTGCCAGCAGTGGTGGGCAGGGCTATGGCTACACCTTC. It yields the protein CASSGGQGYGYTF.

This clone showed up just a few times. The rearrangement uses TRBV7-6 and TRBJ2-1; 11 bases line up with TRBD2. Germline V lookup: CDR1 SGHVS, CDR2 FNYEAQ. V trimming: 5 bases; J trimming: 4 bases; junction bases outside the gene matches: 7. The CDR3 is 16 residues long. Here the CDR3 DNA reads TGTGCCAGCAGCCCCGCACTAGCGGGAGCTTACAATGAGCAGTTCTTC. Translating it yields CASSPALAGAYNEQFF. The whole variable domain, remainder taken from reference TRBV7-6 and TRBJ2-1, is GAGVSQSPRYKVTKRGQDVALRCDPISGHVSLYWYRQALGQGPEFLTYFNYEAQQDKSGLPNDRFSAERPEGSISTLTIQRTEQRDSAMYRCASSPALAGAYNEQFFGPGTRLTVL.

The CDR3: CASSQGRGGGSGNTIYF. In DNA form, the CDR3 reads TGCGCCAGCAGCCAAGGCCGAGGGGGTGGGTCTGGAAACACCATATATTTT. The V and J genes are TRBV4-1 and TRBJ1-3; TRBD1 might be the D (6 bases). The CDR3 is made up of 17 amino acids. From germline, CDR1 is MGHRA and CDR2 YSYEKL. The germline V and J ends were trimmed by 1 base and 1 base, with 14 bases remaining between them.